Below are 32 T cell receptor beta chains sequenced from a single sample in a study of blood T cells in healthy people across ages. Primed by a sample-barcoded 5' primer and a J-beta primer mix, a second PCR proceeded for roughly 7 to 12 cycles. TCRdb redid the calling of the 5' RACE reads with MiXCR, one entry per CDR3 protein. The sample holds under 850,000 distinct CDR3 sequences, roughly 40% seen once. The source material was blood. The receptor set was obtained from a man in his late teens or twenties in good health.

V and J are TRBV30 and TRBJ1-5; TRBD1 matches at 8 bases. The CDR3 is 14 residues long. CDR1 GTSNPN and CDR2 SVGIG come from the germline V gene (reference sequence). The V gene end was trimmed by 6 bases and the J gene end by 4 bases; junction bases not matched to a gene: 8. The DNA for the CDR3 is TGTGCCTGCACACATGGACAGGGAAATCAGCCCCAGCATTTT. Protein product: CACTHGQGNQPQHF.

This clonotype was observed a handful of times. The V gene is TRBV4-3, the J gene TRBJ1-5; D gene uncertain. The ends were cut back, 1 base at V and 7 bases at J, with 8 bases in the middle. Germline V gene data show CDR1 as LGHNA and CDR2 as YSLEER. The CDR3 covers 13 residues. CDR3 DNA sequence: TGCGCCAGCAGCCAAGCGTTGAGGCAGCCCCAGCATTTT. Translation: CASSQALRQPQHF.

This clonotype showed up just a few times. This chain connects TRBV12-3 or TRBV12-4 to TRBJ1-2; TRBD1 aligns across 7 bases. The V segment lost 7 bases and the J segment 5 bases; nucleotides outside the gene matches: 16. The CDR3 covers 16 residues. The CDR3 DNA sequence: TGTGCCAGCACCCTCGCGGCAGGGGGTATGAGTTATGGCTACACCTTC. Translated, it gives CASTLAAGGMSYGYTF.

A few counts support this clonotype. This rearrangement joins TRBV20-1 to TRBJ1-1, with a tentative D call TRBD1 (5 bases). CDR3 size: 15 residues. V lost 0 bases, J lost 0 bases, and 11 bases lay in between. Germline lookup yields CDR1 DFQATT and CDR2 SNEGSKA (reference sequence). CDR3 nucleotides: TGCAGTGCTAGAGAGCGGGGCTTAATGAACACTGAAGCTTTCTTT. This sequence encodes CSARERGLMNTEAFF.

The chain uses TRBV6-6 and TRBJ1-5; 8 bases are shared with TRBD1. Germline CDR1 is MNHNY and CDR2 is SVGAGI (reference sequence). Losses at the gene ends were 9 bases for V and 7 bases for J; bases not matched to a gene: 11. This CDR3 contains 14 residues. The CDR3 reads CASSTTGEGQPQHF. CDR3 in DNA: TGTGCCAGTTCTACGACAGGGGAAGGGCAGCCCCAGCATTTT.

V and J are TRBV2 and TRBJ2-1; D not resolved. Germline assignment: CDR1 SNHLY and CDR2 FYNNEI. V lost 7 bases, J lost 2 bases, and 12 bases lay in between. The CDR3 runs 14 residues. CDR3 residues: CASIPLLTYNEQFF. As DNA, the CDR3 is TGTGCCAGCATACCCCTACTGACCTACAATGAGCAGTTCTTC.

V and J are TRBV20-1 and TRBJ1-4; D perhaps matches TRBD1 (6 bases). Germline-derived CDR1 and CDR2 are DFQATT and SNEGSKA (reference sequence). This CDR3 region has 15 residues. The V and J ends lost 2 bases and 4 bases respectively, with 14 bases between them. CDR3 sequence reads: CSARPQQGVNEKLFF. DNA for the CDR3: TGCAGTGCTAGACCCCAACAGGGCGTTAATGAAAAACTGTTTTTT.

This clonotype was recorded many times. The chain carries TRBV6-2 or TRBV6-3 and TRBJ2-1; D ambiguous. The CDR3 length is 14 residues. The V gene lost 5 bases and the J gene lost 0 bases, with 8 bases spanning the gap. CDR1 is MNHEY and CDR2 is SVGEGT in the germline V gene. The CDR3 sequence: CASSRRSSYNEQFF. For the CDR3, the DNA is TGTGCCAGCAGTCGACGGAGCTCCTACAATGAGCAGTTCTTC.

This clonotype was seen at least ten times. The chain joins TRBV4-1 to TRBJ1-2; TRBD1 is a possible D gene (6 bases). The CDR3 spans 15 residues. The V gene lost 1 base and the J gene lost 2 bases, with 11 bases spanning the gap. Germline CDR1 reads MGHRA; CDR2 reads YSYEKL. CDR3 residues: CASSQVRQENYGYTF. The CDR3 region has the DNA TGCGCCAGCAGCCAAGTTCGACAGGAGAACTATGGCTACACCTTC.

V usage is TRBV7-2 and J usage is TRBJ1-2; D may be TRBD1 (5 bases). The CDR3 loop spans 15 amino acids. Trimming pared 4 bases from V and 3 bases from J, leaving 15 bases between. Germline V gene data show CDR1 as SGHTA and CDR2 as FQGNSA. The CDR3 region is CASSSGGGTYYGYTF. CDR3 coding DNA: TGTGCCAGCAGCTCCGGTGGGGGAACTTACTATGGCTACACCTTC.

In this sample, this clonotype turned up a few times. The chain recombines TRBV14 with TRBJ2-1; 9 positions agree with TRBD2. The germline CDR1 and CDR2 sequences are SGHDN and FVKESK. The CDR3 length is 14 residues. V trimming: 4 bases; J trimming: 9 bases; junction bases outside the gene matches: 7. CDR3 residues: CASSPRLAEGEQFF. The CDR3 region has the DNA TGTGCCAGCAGCCCCCGACTAGCGGAGGGTGAGCAGTTCTTC.

V is TRBV9 and J is TRBJ2-1; 10 bases line up with TRBD1. Germline V gene sequence: CDR1 SGDLS, CDR2 YYNGEE. J gave up 7 bases and V 3 bases, and 1 base lay outside the gene matches. The CDR3 has 13 amino acids. Here the CDR3 DNA reads TGTGCCAGCAGCGCGGACAGGGGGAATGAGCAGTTCTTC. Translation: CASSADRGNEQFF.

J is TRBJ1-4 and V is TRBV21-1; the table's TRBD1 call for D was not verified on the DNA. TRBV21-1 is tagged as a pseudogene. The CDR3 is made up of 17 amino acids. This CDR3 is CASSKARWWGRAEKLFF. CDR3 coding DNA: TGTGCCAGCAGCAAAGCGCGGTGGTGGGGGCGCGCGGAAAAACTGTTTTTT.

The chain couples TRBV7-8 to TRBJ2-7, with TRBD2 matching over 11 bases. CDR3 length: 18 amino acids. V shed 1 base and J 7 bases; nucleotides not matched to a gene: 15. CDR1 and CDR2 from the germline V gene are SGHVS and FQNEAQ. The CDR3 nucleotides read TGTGCCAGCAGCTTAGATTCGGTGGGACTAGCGGAGCACAATGAGCAGTACTTC. Translating gives CASSLDSVGLAEHNEQYF.

The V gene is TRBV12-3 or TRBV12-4, the J gene TRBJ2-1; unclear D gene. The V end was cut by 6 bases, the J end by 10 bases, with 19 bases between. CDR3 length equals 14 residues. CDR3: CASSPRPISYEQFF. As DNA, the CDR3 is TGTGCCAGCAGCCCTCGACCGATATCCTACGAGCAGTTCTTC.

This clonotype has a handful of counts. The rearrangement joins TRBV10-3 to TRBJ1-5; 12 nucleotides line up with TRBD1. Germline V gives CDR1 ENHRY, CDR2 SYGVKD. The CDR3 runs 13 residues. Trimming at V came to 6 bases and at J to 6 bases, leaving 0 bases not matched to a gene. CDR3 in DNA: TGTGCCATCAGGGGACAGGGGGCTCAGCCCCAGCATTTT. Encoded protein: CAIRGQGAQPQHF.

This clonotype was observed a handful of times. Written as DNA, the CDR3 is TGTGCCAGCAGCGTAGGGGCAGGAGGAGAGACCCAGTACTTC. This sequence encodes CASSVGAGGETQYF. The V and J genes are TRBV9 and TRBJ2-5; perhaps TRBD2 as D (5 bases). V lost 0 bases and J 4 bases, leaving 10 bases between the germline ends. The length of the CDR3 is 14 residues. The germline V gene has CDR1 SGDLS and CDR2 YYNGEE.

This clonotype has just a few counts. This chain connects TRBV20-1 to TRBJ2-7; D may be TRBD1 (5 bases). Per germline, CDR1 DFQATT and CDR2 SNEGSKA (reference sequence). This CDR3 is 15 amino acids long. V was clipped by 6 bases and J by 0 bases, with 18 bases between them. CDR3 sequence (DNA): TGCAGTGCCCGTAGGGTTGGCCAGGGCTCCTACGAGCAGTACTTC. It specifies CSARRVGQGSYEQYF.

This clonotype was seen a few times. The chain carries TRBV2 and TRBJ1-1, with D unclear. The CDR3 length is 14 residues. Germline lookup yields CDR1 SNHLY and CDR2 FYNNEI. V was trimmed by 6 bases and J by 4 bases, leaving 15 bases between them. The CDR3 DNA reads as TGTGCCAGCAGCCTGGAGGGCGGGAGCACTGAAGCTTTCTTT. This sequence encodes CASSLEGGSTEAFF.

The chain employs TRBV3-1 and TRBJ2-5; no reliable D call. Per the germline V gene, CDR1 is LGHDT and CDR2 is YNNKEL (reference sequence). The CDR3 consists of 14 residues. V lost 3 bases to trimming and J lost 5 bases, with 13 bases between them. In nucleotides, the CDR3 is TGTGCCAGCAGCCATTGGTCTGGGGTTGAGACCCAGTACTTC. It translates to CASSHWSGVETQYF.

The chain carries TRBV7-2 and TRBJ1-1, with D possibly TRBD1 on 5 matching bases. V was trimmed by 7 bases and J by 6 bases, leaving 24 bases between them. CDR3 length equals 16 residues. Germline V gives CDR1 SGHTA, CDR2 FQGNSA. DNA of the CDR3: TGTGCCAGCACCACCAGTCAGGGAGGATTGGACGCTGAAGCTTTCTTT. Amino acid sequence: CASTTSQGGLDAEAFF. The entire variable domain, with the rest obtained from reference TRBV7-2 and TRBJ1-1, is as follows: GAGVSQSPSNKVTEKGKDVELRCDPISGHTALYWYRQSLGQGLEFLIYFQGNSAPDKSGLPSDRFSAERTGGSVSTLTIQRTQQEDSAVYLCASTTSQGGLDAEAFFGQGTRLTVV.

The chain uses TRBV3-1 and TRBJ2-7; D gene unclear. The CDR3 loop spans 12 amino acids. CDR1 and CDR2 from the germline V gene are LGHDT and YNNKEL (reference sequence). V was trimmed by 1 base and J by 7 bases, leaving 8 bases between them. The CDR3 DNA is TGTGCCAGCAGCCAAGTCCTCTCAGAGCAGTACTTC. Encoded protein: CASSQVLSEQYF.

This rearrangement joins TRBV6-5 to TRBJ2-3; perhaps TRBD2 as D (5 bases). CDR3 length: 15 residues. V was pared by 3 bases and J by 4 bases, with 14 bases between. CDR1 and CDR2 from the germline V gene are MNHEY and SVGAGI. CDR3 DNA sequence: TGTGCCAGCAGTTATTCCGGACTTTACGCAGATACGCAGTATTTT. Protein: CASSYSGLYADTQYF.

This clonotype was seen more than once but under ten times. The V call is TRBV20-1, the J call TRBJ2-1; 9 nucleotides line up with TRBD1. This CDR3 comprises 15 residues. The V gene end was trimmed by 0 bases and the J gene end by 3 bases; junction bases not matched to a gene: 3. Germline V gene sequence: CDR1 DFQATT, CDR2 SNEGSKA (reference sequence). This chain's CDR3 is CSARDRDRDYNEQFF. In DNA, the CDR3 is TGCAGTGCTAGAGATAGGGACAGGGACTACAATGAGCAGTTCTTC.

V and J are TRBV2 and TRBJ1-5; 7 nucleotides agree with TRBD1. V shed 4 bases and J 4 bases; nucleotides not matched to a gene: 4. This CDR3 is 14 amino acids long. Germline V gene sequence: CDR1 SNHLY, CDR2 FYNNEI. CDR3 sequence: CASSADRVNQPQHF. The CDR3 nucleotides are TGTGCCAGCAGTGCAGACAGGGTGAATCAGCCCCAGCATTTT.

This clonotype was seen a few times. This rearrangement joins TRBV12-3 or TRBV12-4 to TRBJ2-2, with no clear D. Trimming took 8 bases from V and 5 from J, leaving 6 bases between them. The CDR3 covers 11 residues. The CDR3 sequence: CASLRTGELFF. DNA of the CDR3: TGTGCCAGCTTGAGGACCGGGGAGCTGTTTTTT.

The chain is built from TRBV7-9 and TRBJ2-5; D gene ambiguous. The V end lost 2 bases, the J end lost 5 bases, and 15 bases lay between the germline ends. This CDR3 has 15 amino acids. CDR1 and CDR2 from the germline V gene are SEHNR and FQNEAQ (reference sequence). Here the CDR3 reads CASSLTVLGRETQYF. CDR3 nucleotides: TGTGCCAGCAGCTTAACAGTCCTAGGAAGGGAGACCCAGTACTTC.

This clonotype was seen just once. The chain carries TRBV7-9 and TRBJ2-5, with D possibly matching TRBD2 (5 bases). V was cut by 4 bases and J by 2 bases, with 20 bases left in between. Germline V CDR1 and CDR2: SEHNR, FQNEAQ (reference sequence). This CDR3 has 17 amino acids. Written as DNA, the CDR3 is TGTGCCAGCAGCTCTTTTTTGTTGATACAGCGGCAAGAGACCCAGTACTTC. Amino acids: CASSSFLLIQRQETQYF.

CDR3 sequence (DNA): TGCAGTGCTAGGGAACTCTCGGGAAATACGCAGTATTTT. The encoded protein is CSARELSGNTQYF. V usage is TRBV20-1 and J usage is TRBJ2-3; maybe TRBD2 (5 bases). The length of the CDR3 is 13 residues. V was cut by 3 bases and J by 7 bases, with 14 bases left in between. CDR1 is DFQATT, CDR2 SNEGSKA, per germline (reference sequence).

A few counts support this clonotype. V gene TRBV12-3 or TRBV12-4 combines with J gene TRBJ1-5; TRBD1 is a possible D gene (5 bases). The V end was cut by 11 bases, the J end by 6 bases, with 20 bases between. This CDR3 has 14 amino acids. In DNA, the CDR3 is TGTGCCTCACTAAGGGAGGGGACGATTCAGCCCCAGCATTTT. It is translated as CASLREGTIQPQHF.

V usage is TRBV12-3 or TRBV12-4 and J usage is TRBJ1-5; D gene ambiguous. Trimming removed 6 bases at V and 3 bases at J, with 15 bases between. CDR3 length: 15 residues. The CDR3 nucleotides are TGTGCCAGCAGCACCCGGAACAGCTACAATCAGCCCCAGCATTTT. Encoded protein: CASSTRNSYNQPQHF.

This clonotype was picked up many times. CDR3 loop: CASRPHRDGYNEQFF. The CDR3 region has the DNA TGTGCCAGCAGGCCACACCGGGACGGTTACAATGAGCAGTTCTTC. This chain links TRBV6-6 with TRBJ2-1; either TRBD1 or TRBD2 may supply D (5 bases each). CDR1 and CDR2 from the germline V gene are MNHNY and SVGAGI (reference sequence). The CDR3 runs to 15 residues. Trimming removed 6 bases from V and 4 bases from J, with 16 bases in between.